The entry below describes one T cell receptor (beta chain). Its antigen is not known. These data come from a study of cytomegalovirus exposure and HLA in healthy donors. Study findings and constraints: Accurate HLA-A and HLA-B prediction from TCR beta sequences was reported for most subjects. A later look showed TCR association rates differing by HLA locus, highest for DRB1 and lowest for HLA-C.

In the PCR, 60 Vbeta and 13 Jbeta primers were used. Sequencing was performed with immunoSEQ multiplex PCR; in TCRdb, only in-frame clones are kept and a portion is missing. The repertoire table contains about 140,000 clones. V lost 6 bases to trimming and J lost 2 bases, with 14 bases between them. Germline CDR1 and CDR2: SEHNR and FQNEAQ (reference sequence). The CDR3 is 15 amino acids. The clonotype comes from a male donor in good health and CMV-seronegative. Sequenced sample: PBMCs. V and J are TRBV7-9 and TRBJ2-1; D ambiguous. Here the CDR3 reads CASRHEEQPYNEQFF. The CDR3 coding sequence is TGTGCCAGCAGACACGAGGAGCAACCCTACAATGAGCAGTTCTTC.